The T cell receptor beta chain under discussion was sequenced for a study of shared clonotypes between healthy human individuals. Study summary: The donor pool was made up of two women and a few men aged 18 to 49. General study findings and limits: Clonotype sharing among the donors was expected to vary with sequencing depth.

V dropped 0 bases and J dropped 3; count of bases not matched to a gene: 5. Germline lookup yields CDR1 LGHNA and CDR2 YNFKEQ. This CDR3 comprises 16 residues. Healthy adults negative for HIV, lacking recent acute infections or vaccinations, served as donors. This clone was seen at least ten times. As yet, its antigen is unknown. Deep-level settings were used for running the assay. Clones were sequenced by immunoSEQ multiplex PCR, and TCRdb holds only the in-frame ones, with some missing. The repertoire includes fewer than 550,000 clones, roughly 79% of them detected once, and roughly an eighth sits in the top ten.

Sample: PBMCs. This clonotype was obtained from a woman between 40 and 55 years old in good health. Some clones in this sample may be carry-over from other donors' samples. The chain employs TRBV4-2 and TRBJ2-1, with 7 nucleotides matching TRBD1. For the CDR3, the DNA is TGTGCCAGCAGCCAAGATCAGGCAGGGGGCTACAATGAGCAGTTCTTC. Translated: CASSQDQAGGYNEQFF.